The 22 T cell receptor beta chains reported below all come from one sample, sequenced in a study of blood T cell repertoires in COVID-19 (dated by TCRdb to the early 2020s). Libraries came from the immunoSEQ multiplex PCR assay. In its TCRdb copy, this immuneACCESS table keeps in-frame sequences only and misses some clones. Where compared with another copy, unresolved V genes explain less than half of these, and the others have no known cause. The sample table contains about 150,000 clones; only one count was recorded for approximately 80% of them. The ten largest clones take up about 5% of the sample. The material sequenced was PBMCs or T cells enriched from blood (not recorded which). All receptors come from a man in his 70s who had been exposed to COVID-19.

V gene TRBV18 combines with J gene TRBJ1-2, with 10 bases lining up with TRBD1. This CDR3 has 20 residues. Germline lookup yields CDR1 KGHSH and CDR2 LQKENI. The junction had 16 bases not matched to a gene; V was cut back by 2 bases and J by 1 base. In DNA form, the CDR3 reads TGTGCCAGCTCACCAAGGACAGGGGGTAGAGGCTTACCCTTTAACTATGGCTACACCTTC. Amino acids: CASSPRTGGRGLPFNYGYTF.

This clone was picked up one time. The genes are TRBV19 and TRBJ2-3, with D maybe TRBD1 (6 bases). This CDR3 has 17 amino acids. With 5 bases removed from V and 4 bases from J, the gap between germline ends came to 22 bases. Looked up from germline, CDR1 is LNHDA and CDR2 is SQIVND (reference sequence). The CDR3 region is CASSEATGCRSADTQYF. The DNA of the CDR3 is TGTGCCAGTAGTGAGGCAACAGGGTGTCGGAGTGCAGATACGCAGTATTTT.

The J gene is TRBJ1-1, the V gene TRBV10-3; a weak D match, TRBD1 (5 bases). Between the trimmed V and J ends, which lost 2 bases and 5 bases, there was a span of 9 bases. The CDR3 has 13 amino acids. Germline V gene sequence: CDR1 ENHRY, CDR2 SYGVKD. As DNA, the CDR3 is TGTGCCATCAGTGAGGCGGGGGAGACTGAAGCTTTCTTT. As protein: CAISEAGETEAFF.

The V call is TRBV11-2, the J call TRBJ1-2; a weak D match, TRBD1 (6 bases). Germline CDR1 SGHAT, CDR2 FQNNGV. The CDR3 runs 13 residues. Deletions cut 5 bases from V and 2 bases from J, with 9 bases between. The CDR3 here is CASSRTENYGYTF. The DNA of the CDR3 is TGTGCCAGCAGCCGGACAGAAAACTATGGCTACACCTTC. The variable domain in full, with the rest retrieved from reference TRBV11-2 and TRBJ1-2, is EAGVAQSPRYKIIEKRQSVAFWCNPISGHATLYWYQQILGQGPKLLIQFQNNGVVDDSQLPKDRFSAERLKGVDSTLKIQPAKLEDSAVYLCASSRTENYGYTFGSGTRLTVV.

V and J are TRBV18 and TRBJ1-3; maybe TRBD1 (5 bases). The CDR3 covers 17 residues. The V and J ends lost 4 bases and 0 bases respectively, with 16 bases between them. Germline CDR1 KGHSH, CDR2 LQKENI. The CDR3 DNA follows: TGTGCCAGCTCACGGTGGAACAGGCAGGACTCTGGAAACACCATATATTTT. Translating gives CASSRWNRQDSGNTIYF.

The chain links TRBV27 to TRBJ2-2; 8 positions agree with TRBD1. This CDR3 comprises 15 residues. The trim removed 6 bases at V and 1 base at J, leaving 4 bases unmatched. Germline V CDR1 and CDR2: MNHEY, SMNVEV (reference sequence). CDR3 coding DNA: TGTGCCAGCAGACGGACAGGGATGAACACCGGGGAGCTGTTTTTT. Amino acids: CASRRTGMNTGELFF.

This chain joins TRBV7-2 and TRBJ2-7; the match to TRBD2 covers 9 bases. Germline trimming cut 2 bases from V and 4 bases from J; bases unmatched to any gene: 3. The CDR3 length is 14 residues. Germline lookup yields CDR1 SGHTA and CDR2 FQGNSA. The CDR3: CASSLIAGEYEQYF. DNA of the CDR3: TGTGCCAGCAGCTTAATAGCGGGGGAATACGAGCAGTACTTC.

The V gene is TRBV19, the J gene TRBJ2-1, with D possibly TRBD1 on 6 matching bases. V was trimmed by 5 bases and J by 8 bases, leaving 10 bases between them. Per germline, CDR1 LNHDA and CDR2 SQIVND (reference sequence). There are 12 residues in the CDR3. The chain's CDR3 is CASSVTGYEQFF. The CDR3 coding sequence is TGTGCCAGTAGTGTTACAGGGTATGAGCAGTTCTTC.

This chain links TRBV6-1 with TRBJ2-6, with 10 bases identical to TRBD2. J was trimmed by 0 bases and V by 4 bases; bases with no gene match: 3. CDR1 is MNHNS and CDR2 is SASEGT in the germline V gene. This CDR3 is built from 17 residues. The CDR3 region has the DNA TGTGCCAGCAGTGGGCTAGCGGGGGCCTCTGGGGCCAACGTCCTGACTTTC. This translates into CASSGLAGASGANVLTF.

The count of this clone is one. The chain employs TRBV14 and TRBJ2-5; 9 nucleotides match TRBD2. The CDR3 is 15 residues long. CDR1 and CDR2 (germline): SGHDN, FVKESK. The J segment lost 5 bases and the V segment lost 0 bases, leaving 4 bases of the junction unmatched. CDR3 loop: CASSQDVGTSETQYF. CDR3 in DNA: TGTGCCAGCAGCCAAGATGTTGGGACTAGCGAGACCCAGTACTTC.

The chain links TRBV27 to TRBJ2-5, with D possibly matching TRBD2 (6 bases). V was clipped by 6 bases and J by 3 bases, with 17 bases between them. Germline values: CDR1 MNHEY, CDR2 SMNVEV (reference sequence). The CDR3 has 15 residues. Here the CDR3 reads CASRMLGGAKETQYF. For the CDR3, the DNA is TGTGCCAGCAGGATGTTAGGAGGGGCGAAAGAGACCCAGTACTTC.

V usage is TRBV19 and J usage is TRBJ1-2, with D perhaps TRBD1 (6 bases). V shed 9 bases and J shed 6 bases, with 11 bases lying between them. Germline V lookup: CDR1 LNHDA, CDR2 SQIVND (reference sequence). CDR3 length: 11 residues. This chain's CDR3 is CASPGADGYTF. The CDR3 DNA reads as TGTGCCAGCCCAGGGGCGGATGGCTACACCTTC.

The CDR3 is CASSSNRGGGYTF. CDR3 bases: TGTGCCAGCAGTTCCAACAGGGGTGGTGGCTACACCTTC. The V gene is TRBV12-3 or TRBV12-4, the J gene TRBJ1-2; 7 bases are a match to TRBD1. Losses at the gene ends were 4 bases for V and 7 bases for J; bases not matched to a gene: 6. This CDR3 region has 13 residues.

The rearrangement uses TRBV25-1 and TRBJ2-5, with TRBD1 as a possible D gene (5 bases). The CDR3 is made up of 13 amino acids. V shed 5 bases and J shed 2 bases, with 9 bases lying between them. Germline assignment: CDR1 MGHDK and CDR2 SYGVNS. The CDR3 nucleotides read TGTGCCAGCAGTTCAGGGAATCAAGAGACCCAGTACTTC. As protein: CASSSGNQETQYF.

The chain employs TRBV5-4 and TRBJ2-7; 8 positions agree with TRBD1. Trimming cost V 0 bases and J 5 bases; bases outside gene matches: 4. This CDR3 is 14 amino acids long. Germline CDR1 is SGHNT and CDR2 is YYREEE (reference sequence). Here the CDR3 reads CASSLAGGFNEQYF. The CDR3 DNA reads TGTGCCAGCAGCTTGGCAGGGGGCTTTAACGAGCAGTACTTC. Supplemented by reference TRBV5-4 and TRBJ2-7, the full variable domain reads ETGVTQSPTHLIKTRGQQVTLRCSSQSGHNTVSWYQQALGQGPQFIFQYYREEENGRGNFPPRFSGLQFPNYSSELNVNALELDDSALYLCASSLAGGFNEQYFGPGTRLTVT.

This chain links TRBV30 with TRBJ1-2, with a tentative D call TRBD1 (6 bases). In germline, CDR1 is GTSNPN, CDR2 SVGIG (reference sequence). The CDR3 sequence is 15 residues long. Trimming removed 4 bases from V and 4 bases from J, with 19 bases in between. CDR3 DNA: TGTGCCTGGAAGGTCACGAGGGGGTTAACCTATGGCTACACCTTC. This codes for CAWKVTRGLTYGYTF.

This sequence joins TRBV7-9 and TRBJ1-1; a possible D gene is TRBD1 (6 bases). The ends were cut back, 5 bases at V and 6 bases at J, with 10 bases in the middle. Germline CDR1 reads SEHNR; CDR2 reads FQNEAQ (reference sequence). The CDR3 has 12 amino acids. This CDR3 is CASSTGTPEAFF. The CDR3 DNA reads as TGTGCCAGCAGCACGGGGACACCTGAAGCTTTCTTT.

The J gene is TRBJ1-4, the V gene TRBV4-1; TRBD1 matches 8 bases. Germline V gene lookup returns CDR1 MGHRA and CDR2 YSYEKL. V shed 2 bases, J shed 11 bases, and the junction held 1 base outside the gene matches. The length of the CDR3 is 12 residues. The CDR3 DNA follows: TGCGCCAGCAGCCAACAGGGGGCCAAACTGTTTTTT. It yields the protein CASSQQGAKLFF.

The chain is built from TRBV18 and TRBJ2-2, with a possible D match to TRBD2 (6 bases). V was shortened by 1 base and J by 1 base, with 7 bases between the two germline ends. The CDR3 is 15 amino acids. Per the germline V gene, CDR1 is KGHSH and CDR2 is LQKENI. The CDR3 coding sequence is TGTGCCAGCTCACCACGACTAGGGAACACCGGGGAGCTGTTTTTT. Its protein product is CASSPRLGNTGELFF.

The chain couples TRBV12-3 or TRBV12-4 to TRBJ1-2, with TRBD1 identical over 9 bases. The CDR3 loop spans 13 amino acids. The V segment lost 4 bases and the J segment 10 bases; nucleotides outside the gene matches: 7. CDR3 residues: CASSSTGTGTYTF. The CDR3 DNA reads as TGTGCCAGCAGTTCTACCGGGACAGGGACCTACACCTTC.

This clone was observed a single time. This chain joins TRBV12-3 or TRBV12-4 and TRBJ2-1; TRBD1 matches at 7 bases. The CDR3 sequence is 12 residues long. The V and J ends lost 6 bases and 12 bases, in that order; junction bases with no gene match: 8. The CDR3: CASRLQGKAQFF. In DNA form, the CDR3 reads TGTGCCAGCAGGCTACAGGGGAAAGCGCAGTTCTTC.

This chain links TRBV19 with TRBJ2-5, with a tentative D call TRBD1 (6 bases). V was pared by 9 bases and J by 5 bases, with 16 bases between. CDR3 length: 13 amino acids. Per germline, CDR1 LNHDA and CDR2 SQIVND (reference sequence). This CDR3 reads CARWTDRSETQYF. In DNA, the CDR3 is TGTGCCAGGTGGACAGACCGGTCGGAGACCCAGTACTTC.